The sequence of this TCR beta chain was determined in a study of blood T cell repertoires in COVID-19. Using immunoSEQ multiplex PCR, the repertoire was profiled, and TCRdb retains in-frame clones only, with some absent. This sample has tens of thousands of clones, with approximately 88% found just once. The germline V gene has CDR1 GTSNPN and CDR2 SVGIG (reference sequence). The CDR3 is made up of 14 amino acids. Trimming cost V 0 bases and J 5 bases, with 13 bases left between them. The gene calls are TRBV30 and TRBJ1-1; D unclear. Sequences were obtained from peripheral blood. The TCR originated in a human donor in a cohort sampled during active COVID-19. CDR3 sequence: CAWSVLVGSTEAFF. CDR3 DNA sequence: TGTGCCTGGAGTGTACTAGTTGGTAGTACTGAAGCTTTCTTT.